This T cell receptor beta chain was sequenced in a study of PD-L1 blockade in urothelial cancer. Study overall: After treatment start, blood was analyzed at 3 weeks (second dose) and at 6 weeks.

Only in-frame clones appear in the TCRdb table, and some are missing; sequencing was by immunoSEQ multiplex PCR. This repertoire shows about 81,000 clones, around 90% found once; its top ten account for around 1%. In regard to this clone: Its antigen is currently unknown.

The study, taken as a whole, reports: Better survival was forecast by a pretreatment blood TCR clonality below the median.

Time point defined: pretreatment peripheral blood. This receptor was taken from an elderly woman with urothelial cancer. Sequenced here: PBMCs, sampled around atezolizumab (anti-PD-L1) treatment.

The CDR3 DNA is TGTGCCAGCAGCCCCCGGACAGGGCTGACAGATACGCAGTATTTT. It yields the protein CASSPRTGLTDTQYF. The chain uses TRBV14 and TRBJ2-3, with 8 positions matching TRBD1. V dropped 4 bases and J dropped 3; count of bases not matched to a gene: 6. From germline, CDR1 is SGHDN and CDR2 FVKESK. This CDR3 comprises 15 residues.